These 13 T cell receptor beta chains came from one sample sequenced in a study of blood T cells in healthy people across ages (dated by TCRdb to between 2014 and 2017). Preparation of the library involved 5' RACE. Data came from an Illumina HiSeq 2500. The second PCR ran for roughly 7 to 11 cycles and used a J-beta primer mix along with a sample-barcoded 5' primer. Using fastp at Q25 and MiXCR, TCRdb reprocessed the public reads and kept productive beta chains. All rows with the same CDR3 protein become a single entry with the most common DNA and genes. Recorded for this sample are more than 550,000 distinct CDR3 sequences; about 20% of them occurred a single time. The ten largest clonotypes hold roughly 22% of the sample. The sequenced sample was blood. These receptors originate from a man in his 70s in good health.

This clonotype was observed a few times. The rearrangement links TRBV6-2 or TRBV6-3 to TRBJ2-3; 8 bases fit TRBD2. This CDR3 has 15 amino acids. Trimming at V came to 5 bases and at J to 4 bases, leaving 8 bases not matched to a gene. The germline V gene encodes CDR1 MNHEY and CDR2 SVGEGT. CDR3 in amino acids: CASSASGTRADTQYF. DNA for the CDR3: TGTGCCAGCAGTGCCTCCGGGACTAGAGCAGATACGCAGTATTTT.

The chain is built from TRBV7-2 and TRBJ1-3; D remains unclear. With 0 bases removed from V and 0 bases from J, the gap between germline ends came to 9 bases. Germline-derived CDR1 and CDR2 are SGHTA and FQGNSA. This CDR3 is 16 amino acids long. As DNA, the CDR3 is TGTGCCAGCAGCTTAGCTGCCACAGTCTCTGGAAACACCATATATTTT. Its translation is CASSLAATVSGNTIYF.

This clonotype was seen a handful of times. DNA of the CDR3: TGTGCCAGCAGCTTAATAGCTACTAACTATGGCTACACCTTC. Translated: CASSLIATNYGYTF. The chain uses TRBV11-2 and TRBJ1-2; D gene uncertain. V lost 2 bases, J lost 0 bases, and 7 bases lay in between. The CDR3 has 14 residues. In germline, CDR1 is SGHAT, CDR2 FQNNGV.

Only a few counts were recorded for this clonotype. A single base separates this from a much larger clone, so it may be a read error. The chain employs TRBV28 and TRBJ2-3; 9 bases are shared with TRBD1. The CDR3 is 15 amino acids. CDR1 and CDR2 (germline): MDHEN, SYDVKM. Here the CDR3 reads CATRTGDPLTDTQCF. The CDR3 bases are TGTGCCACACGGACAGGGGATCCGCTCACAGATACGCAGTGTTTT. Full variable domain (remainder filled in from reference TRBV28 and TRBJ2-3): DVKVTQSSRYLVKRTGEKVFLECVQDMDHENMFWYRQDPGLGLRLIYFSYDVKMKEKGDIPEGYSVSREKKERFSLILESASTNQTSMYLCATRTGDPLTDTQCFGPGTRLTVL.

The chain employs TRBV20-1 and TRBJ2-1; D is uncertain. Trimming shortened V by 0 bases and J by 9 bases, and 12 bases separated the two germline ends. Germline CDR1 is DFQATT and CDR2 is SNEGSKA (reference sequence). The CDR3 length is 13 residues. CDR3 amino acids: CSARDRKHLEQFF. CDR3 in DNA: TGCAGTGCTAGAGATCGTAAACATCTTGAGCAGTTCTTC.

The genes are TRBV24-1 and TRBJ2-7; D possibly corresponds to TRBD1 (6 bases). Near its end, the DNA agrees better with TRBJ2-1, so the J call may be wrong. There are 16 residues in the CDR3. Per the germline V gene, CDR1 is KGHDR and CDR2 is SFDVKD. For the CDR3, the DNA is TGTGCCACCAGTGATTTGGGGGCTCCACAGGGTCCCGAGCAGTTCTTC. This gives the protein CATSDLGAPQGPEQFF.

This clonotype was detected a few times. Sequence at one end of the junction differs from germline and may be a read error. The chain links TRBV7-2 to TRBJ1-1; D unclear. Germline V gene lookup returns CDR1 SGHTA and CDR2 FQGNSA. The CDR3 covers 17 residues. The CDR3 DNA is TGCGCCAGCAGCTTAGCGGTCTACAGAACCTTGAACACTGAAGCTTTCTTT. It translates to CASSLAVYRTLNTEAFF.

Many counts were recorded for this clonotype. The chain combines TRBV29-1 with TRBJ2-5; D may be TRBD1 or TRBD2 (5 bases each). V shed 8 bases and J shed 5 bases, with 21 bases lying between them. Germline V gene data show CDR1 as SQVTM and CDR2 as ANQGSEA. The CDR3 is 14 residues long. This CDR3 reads CSMQGMRGRETQYF. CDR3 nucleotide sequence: TGCAGCATGCAGGGTATGAGGGGCCGGGAGACCCAGTACTTC.

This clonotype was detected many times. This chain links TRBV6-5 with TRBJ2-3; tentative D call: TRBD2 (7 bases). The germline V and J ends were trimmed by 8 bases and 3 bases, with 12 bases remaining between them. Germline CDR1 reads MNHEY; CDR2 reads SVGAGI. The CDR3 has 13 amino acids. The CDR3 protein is CASQGTITDTQYF. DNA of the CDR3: TGTGCCAGCCAGGGGACTATTACAGATACGCAGTATTTT.

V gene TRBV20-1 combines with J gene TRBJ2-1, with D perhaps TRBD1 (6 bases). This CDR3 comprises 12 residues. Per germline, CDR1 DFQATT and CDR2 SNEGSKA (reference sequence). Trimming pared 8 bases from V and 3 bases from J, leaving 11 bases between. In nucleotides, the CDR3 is TGCAGTTCCAGGACAGTCTACAATGAGCAGTTCTTC. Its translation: CSSRTVYNEQFF.

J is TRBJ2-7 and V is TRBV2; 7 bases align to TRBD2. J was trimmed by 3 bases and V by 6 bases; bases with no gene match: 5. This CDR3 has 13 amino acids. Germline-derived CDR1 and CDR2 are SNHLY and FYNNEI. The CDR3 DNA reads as TGTGCCAGCAGGCTTGCGGGGGTCTACGAGCAGTACGTC. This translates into CASRLAGVYEQYV.

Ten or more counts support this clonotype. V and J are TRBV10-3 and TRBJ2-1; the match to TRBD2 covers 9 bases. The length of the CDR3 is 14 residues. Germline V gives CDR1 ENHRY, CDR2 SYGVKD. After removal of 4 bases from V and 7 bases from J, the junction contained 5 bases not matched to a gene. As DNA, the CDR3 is TGTGCCATCAGTGGTGGGACTAGCATGAATGAGCAGTTCTTC. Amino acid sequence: CAISGGTSMNEQFF.

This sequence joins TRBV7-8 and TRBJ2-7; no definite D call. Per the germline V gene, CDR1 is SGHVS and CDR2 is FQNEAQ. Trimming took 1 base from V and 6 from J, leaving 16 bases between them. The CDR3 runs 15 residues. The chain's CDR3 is CASSLVSDLSSEQYV. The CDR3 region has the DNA TGTGCCAGCAGCTTAGTTTCAGACCTGTCGAGCGAGCAGTACGTC.